This is a list of T cell receptor beta chains from one sample in a study of control samples from healthy donors and cancer patients. TCRdb keeps only in-frame clones here, not all; method: immunoSEQ multiplex PCR. The repertoire includes under 130,000 clones, about 83% of them detected once, and approximately 13% sits in the top ten. The sample was blood. These receptors all stem from a woman aged 45-60 years in good health. The conserved cysteine and the conserved F or W are not part of the CDR3 here. The order of the fields is CDR3 protein, J gene, V gene.

ASSAGTRVLDTQY,TRBJ2-3,TRBV9
ASSQDRVGVNTEAF,TRBJ1-1,TRBV4-3
ASSAGQGGYGYT,TRBJ1-2,TRBV2
ASSGDSRVGISNQPQH,TRBJ1-5,TRBV6-2/TRBV6-3
ASSFRGRTSSGNTIY,TRBJ1-3,TRBV28
ASSEVPAGRRTEAF,TRBJ1-1,TRBV6-1
ASSLDPSSNEQF,TRBJ2-1,TRBV11-2
ASSLHKGVGSPLH,TRBJ1-6,TRBV7-9
ASSVDSGSNQPQH,TRBJ1-5,TRBV9
ATSDTQREDLNEQF,TRBJ2-1,TRBV24-1
ASSLDQGFNQPQH,TRBJ1-5,TRBV6-5
ASSPAGSGFGELF,TRBJ2-2,TRBV18
ASTLRSSGGAGNTQY,TRBJ2-3,TRBV27
ASSLGGVPQETQY,TRBJ2-5,TRBV5-1
ASSHYGVDQPQH,TRBJ1-5,TRBV3-1/TRBV3-2
ASSLDWDAKNIQY,TRBJ2-4,TRBV5-1
ASSQDRVNEQF,TRBJ2-1,TRBV3-1/TRBV3-2
ATSRDAQGANRYT,TRBJ1-2,TRBV15
ASSETWGNQPQH,TRBJ1-5,TRBV7-6
ASSPPMENYGYT,TRBJ1-2,TRBV18
ASSVSGNTIY,TRBJ1-3,TRBV9
ASSIKDRVNNQPQH,TRBJ1-5,TRBV19
ASSRGAEETQY,TRBJ2-5,TRBV5-1
ASSPLAGDSYEQY,TRBJ2-7,TRBV18